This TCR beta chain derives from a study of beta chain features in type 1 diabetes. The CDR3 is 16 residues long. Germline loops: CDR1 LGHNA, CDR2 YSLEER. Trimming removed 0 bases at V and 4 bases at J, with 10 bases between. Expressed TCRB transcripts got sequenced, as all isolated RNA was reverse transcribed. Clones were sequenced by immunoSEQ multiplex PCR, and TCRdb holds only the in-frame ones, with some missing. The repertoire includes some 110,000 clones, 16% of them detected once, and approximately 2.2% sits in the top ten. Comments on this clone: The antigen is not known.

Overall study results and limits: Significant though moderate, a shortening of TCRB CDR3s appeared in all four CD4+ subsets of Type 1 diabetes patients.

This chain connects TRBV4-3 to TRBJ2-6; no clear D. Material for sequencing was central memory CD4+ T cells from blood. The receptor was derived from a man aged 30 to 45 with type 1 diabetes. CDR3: CASSQESIRGANVLTF. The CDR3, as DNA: TGCGCCAGCAGCCAAGAGTCGATAAGAGGGGCCAACGTCCTGACTTTC.